Included here is one TCR beta chain sequence, with context. The antigen is undetermined. This entry is derived from a study of T cells after yellow fever vaccination. In the study overall: Some fractions had low cell numbers, and these were prepared with SMART-Seq v4 Ultra Low Input.

UMIs and a universal primer site were added when TCR cDNA was made by 5'RACE template switching. One entry per CDR3 protein results from TCRdb running MiXCR on the 5' RACE reads. Of some 560,000 distinct CDR3 sequences listed, roughly 19% are singletons. Study-wide results and limits: Just a small share of clonotypes turned up in the CD4 compartment as well as the CD8 compartment. Most primary-vaccination clones reappeared after the booster (approximately 95% CD4, about 90% CD8).

Germline loops: CDR1 KGHDR, CDR2 SFDVKD. The length of the CDR3 is 13 residues. V lost 5 bases and J lost 3, with 8 bases in between. Material: PBMCs, obtained 15 days after the yellow fever booster vaccination. The chain uses TRBV24-1 and TRBJ2-3, with D unclear. This sequence was found in a man between 25 and 39 years old who received the YFV17D yellow fever vaccine. This CDR3 is CATSGPHTDTQYF. CDR3 DNA: TGTGCCACCAGTGGTCCGCATACAGATACGCAGTATTTT.